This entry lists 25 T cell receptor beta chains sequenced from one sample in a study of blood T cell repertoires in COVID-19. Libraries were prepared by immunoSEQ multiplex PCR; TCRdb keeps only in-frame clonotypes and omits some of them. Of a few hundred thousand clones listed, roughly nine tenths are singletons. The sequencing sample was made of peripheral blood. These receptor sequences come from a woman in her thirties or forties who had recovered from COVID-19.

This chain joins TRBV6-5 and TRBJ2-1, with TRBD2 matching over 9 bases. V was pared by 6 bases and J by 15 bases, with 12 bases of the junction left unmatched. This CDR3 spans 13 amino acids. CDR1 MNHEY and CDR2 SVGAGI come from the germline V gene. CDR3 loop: CASRRGRGTSMFF. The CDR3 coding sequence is TGTGCCAGCAGAAGGGGGAGGGGGACTAGCATGTTCTTC.

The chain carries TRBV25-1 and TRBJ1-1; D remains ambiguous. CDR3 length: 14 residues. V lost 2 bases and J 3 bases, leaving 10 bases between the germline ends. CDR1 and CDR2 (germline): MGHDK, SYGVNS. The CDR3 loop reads CASSESWSYTEAFF. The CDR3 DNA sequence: TGTGCCAGCAGTGAAAGTTGGAGTTACACTGAAGCTTTCTTT.

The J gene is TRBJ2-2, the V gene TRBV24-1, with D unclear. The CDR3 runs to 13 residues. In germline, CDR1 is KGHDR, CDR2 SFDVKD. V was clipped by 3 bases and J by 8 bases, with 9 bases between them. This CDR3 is CATSDGPTGELFF. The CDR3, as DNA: TGTGCCACCAGTGATGGTCCGACAGGGGAGCTGTTTTTT.

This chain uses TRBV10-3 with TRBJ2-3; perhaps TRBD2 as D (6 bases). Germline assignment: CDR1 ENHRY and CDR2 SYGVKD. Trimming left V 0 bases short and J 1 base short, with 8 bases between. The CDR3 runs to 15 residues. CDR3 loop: CAISESRGGTDTQYF. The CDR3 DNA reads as TGTGCCATCAGTGAGTCCCGCGGGGGCACAGATACGCAGTATTTT.

CDR3 DNA: TGTGCCATCAGTTCGGGACAGACCTACGAGCAGTACTTC. This codes for CAISSGQTYEQYF. The chain links TRBV10-3 to TRBJ2-7; 7 bases agree with TRBD1. J lost 2 bases, V lost 5 bases, and 3 bases had no gene match. The CDR3 runs 13 residues. The V gene's germline CDR1 is ENHRY and CDR2 SYGVKD.

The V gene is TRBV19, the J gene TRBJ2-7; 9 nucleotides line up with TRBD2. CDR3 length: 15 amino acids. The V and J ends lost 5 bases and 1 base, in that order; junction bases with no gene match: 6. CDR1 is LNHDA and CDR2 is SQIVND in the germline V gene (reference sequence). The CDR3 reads CASSSLAGASYEQYF. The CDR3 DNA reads TGTGCCAGTAGTTCCTTAGCGGGGGCGTCCTACGAGCAGTACTTC.

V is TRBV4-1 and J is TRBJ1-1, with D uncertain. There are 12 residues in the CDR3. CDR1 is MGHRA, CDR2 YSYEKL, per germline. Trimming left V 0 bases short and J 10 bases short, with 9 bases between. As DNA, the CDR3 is TGCGCCAGCAGCCAAGATCTCGAGGTAGCTTTCTTT. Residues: CASSQDLEVAFF.

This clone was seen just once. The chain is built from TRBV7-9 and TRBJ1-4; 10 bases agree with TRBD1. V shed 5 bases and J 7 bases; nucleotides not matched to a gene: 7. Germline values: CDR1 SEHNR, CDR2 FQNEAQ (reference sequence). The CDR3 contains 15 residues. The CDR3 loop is CASSLWDRGIEKLFF. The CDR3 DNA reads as TGTGCCAGCAGCCTTTGGGACAGGGGTATTGAAAAACTGTTTTTT. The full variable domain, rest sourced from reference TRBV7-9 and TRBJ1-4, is DTGVSQNPRHKITKRGQNVTFRCDPISEHNRLYWYRQTLGQGPEFLTYFQNEAQLEKSRLLSDRFSAERPKGSFSTLEIQRTEQGDSAMYLCASSLWDRGIEKLFFGSGTQLSVL.

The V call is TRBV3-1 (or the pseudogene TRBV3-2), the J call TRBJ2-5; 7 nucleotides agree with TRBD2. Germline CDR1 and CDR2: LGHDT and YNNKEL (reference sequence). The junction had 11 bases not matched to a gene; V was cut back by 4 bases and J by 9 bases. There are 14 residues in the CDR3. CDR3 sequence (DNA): TGTGCCAGCAGCCCTTCTGGAGGGACTACTCCCCAGTACTTC. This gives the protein CASSPSGGTTPQYF.

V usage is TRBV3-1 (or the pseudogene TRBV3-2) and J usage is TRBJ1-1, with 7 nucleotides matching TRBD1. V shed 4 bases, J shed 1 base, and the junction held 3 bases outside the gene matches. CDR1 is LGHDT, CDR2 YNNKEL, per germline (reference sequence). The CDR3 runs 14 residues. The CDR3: CASSLWDRNTEAFF. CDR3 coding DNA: TGTGCCAGCAGCCTTTGGGACAGGAACACTGAAGCTTTCTTT.

The CDR3: CASSLDGRKTPYNEQFF. The CDR3 region has the DNA TGTGCCAGCAGCTTAGATGGCAGGAAGACACCCTACAATGAGCAGTTCTTC. V and J are TRBV11-2 and TRBJ2-1; D is uncertain. The V and J ends lost 0 bases and 2 bases respectively, with 14 bases between them. This CDR3 spans 17 amino acids. Germline V gene lookup returns CDR1 SGHAT and CDR2 FQNNGV.

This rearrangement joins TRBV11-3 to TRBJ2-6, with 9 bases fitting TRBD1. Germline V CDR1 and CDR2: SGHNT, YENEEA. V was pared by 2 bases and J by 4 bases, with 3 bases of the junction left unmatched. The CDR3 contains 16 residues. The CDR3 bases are TGTGCCAGCAGCTTATACAGGGGGCTAGGGGCCAACGTCCTGACTTTC. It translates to CASSLYRGLGANVLTF.

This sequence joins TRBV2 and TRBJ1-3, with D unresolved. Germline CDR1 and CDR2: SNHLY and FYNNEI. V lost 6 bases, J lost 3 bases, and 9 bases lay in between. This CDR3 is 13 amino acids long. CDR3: CASRGDHGNTIYF. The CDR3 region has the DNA TGTGCCAGCAGAGGAGATCATGGAAACACCATATATTTT.

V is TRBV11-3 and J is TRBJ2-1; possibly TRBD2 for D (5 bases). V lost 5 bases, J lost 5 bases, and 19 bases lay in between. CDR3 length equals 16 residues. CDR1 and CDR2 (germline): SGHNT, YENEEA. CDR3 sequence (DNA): TGTGCCAGCAGCCACCCCCACAAACGGGAAAACAATGAGCAGTTCTTC. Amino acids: CASSHPHKRENNEQFF.

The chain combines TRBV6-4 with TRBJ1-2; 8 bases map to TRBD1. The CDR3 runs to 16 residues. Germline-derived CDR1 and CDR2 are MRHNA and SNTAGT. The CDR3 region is CGEGRTGPTSNYGYTF. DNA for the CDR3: TGTGGGGAAGGGAGGACAGGGCCAACCTCGAACTATGGCTACACCTTC.

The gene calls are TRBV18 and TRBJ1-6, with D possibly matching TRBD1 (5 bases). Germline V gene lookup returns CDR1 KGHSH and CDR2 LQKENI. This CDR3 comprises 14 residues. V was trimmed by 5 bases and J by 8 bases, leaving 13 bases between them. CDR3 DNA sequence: TGTGCCAGCTCATCAAGGGGAAAGGATTCACCCCTCCACTTT. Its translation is CASSSRGKDSPLHF.

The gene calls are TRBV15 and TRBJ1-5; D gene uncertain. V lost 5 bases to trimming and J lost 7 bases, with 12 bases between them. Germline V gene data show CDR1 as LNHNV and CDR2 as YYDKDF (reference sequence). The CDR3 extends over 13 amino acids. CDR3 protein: CATSRRVEQPQHF. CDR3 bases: TGTGCCACCAGCCGACGGGTGGAACAGCCCCAGCATTTT.

Written as DNA, the CDR3 is TGTGCCAGCTCACCACCGACGGGACAGGGGCCAGATACGCAGTATTTT. Amino acid sequence: CASSPPTGQGPDTQYF. The V gene is TRBV18, the J gene TRBJ2-3, with TRBD1 matching 10 bases. Germline values: CDR1 KGHSH, CDR2 LQKENI. J gave up 4 bases and V 0 bases, and 4 bases lay outside the gene matches. The CDR3 runs 16 residues.

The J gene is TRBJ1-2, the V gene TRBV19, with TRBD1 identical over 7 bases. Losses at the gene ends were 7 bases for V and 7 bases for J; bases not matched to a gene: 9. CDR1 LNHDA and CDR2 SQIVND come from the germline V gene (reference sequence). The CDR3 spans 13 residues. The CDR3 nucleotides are TGTGCCAGTACCCCGGGACAGTGGTTTGGCTACACCTTC. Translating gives CASTPGQWFGYTF.

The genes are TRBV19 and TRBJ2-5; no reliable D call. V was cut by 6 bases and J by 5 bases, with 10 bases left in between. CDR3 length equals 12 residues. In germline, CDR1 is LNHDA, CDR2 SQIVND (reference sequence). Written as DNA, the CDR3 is TGTGCCAGTAGATCCCCCAGGGAGACCCAGTACTTC. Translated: CASRSPRETQYF. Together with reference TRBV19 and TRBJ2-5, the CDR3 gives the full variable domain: DGGITQSPKYLFRKEGQNVTLSCEQNLNHDAMYWYRQDPGQGLRLIYYSQIVNDFQKGDIAEGYSVSREKKESFPLTVTSAQKNPTAFYLCASRSPRETQYFGPGTRLLVL.

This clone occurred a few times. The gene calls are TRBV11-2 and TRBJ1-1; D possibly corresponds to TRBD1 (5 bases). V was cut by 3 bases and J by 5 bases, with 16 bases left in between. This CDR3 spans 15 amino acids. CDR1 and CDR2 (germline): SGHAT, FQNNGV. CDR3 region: CASSFDGGGGTEAFF. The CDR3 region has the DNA TGTGCCAGCAGCTTTGATGGCGGGGGAGGGACTGAAGCTTTCTTT.

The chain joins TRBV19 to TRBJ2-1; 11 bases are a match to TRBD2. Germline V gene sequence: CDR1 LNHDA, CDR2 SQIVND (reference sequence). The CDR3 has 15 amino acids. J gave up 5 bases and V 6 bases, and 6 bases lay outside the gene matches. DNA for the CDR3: TGTGCCAGTAGCCTACCGACTAGCGGGAACAATGAGCAGTTCTTC. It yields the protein CASSLPTSGNNEQFF.

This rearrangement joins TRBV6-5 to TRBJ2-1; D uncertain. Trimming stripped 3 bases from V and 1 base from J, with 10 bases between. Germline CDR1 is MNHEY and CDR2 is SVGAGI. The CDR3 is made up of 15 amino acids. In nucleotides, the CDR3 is TGTGCCAGCAGTTATGAGCGCGGTTCCTACAATGAGCAGTTCTTC. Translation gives CASSYERGSYNEQFF.

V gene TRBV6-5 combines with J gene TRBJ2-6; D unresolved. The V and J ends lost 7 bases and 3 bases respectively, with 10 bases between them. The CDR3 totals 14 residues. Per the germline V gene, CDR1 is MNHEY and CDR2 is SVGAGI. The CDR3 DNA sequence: TGTGCCAGCACTCGGGTTGGTGGGGCCAACGTCCTGACTTTC. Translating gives CASTRVGGANVLTF.

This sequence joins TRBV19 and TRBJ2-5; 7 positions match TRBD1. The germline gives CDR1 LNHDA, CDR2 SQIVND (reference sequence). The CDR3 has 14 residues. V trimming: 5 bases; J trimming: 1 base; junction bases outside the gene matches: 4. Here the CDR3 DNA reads TGTGCCAGTAGTGCACAGGGGACCCAAGAGACCCAGTACTTC. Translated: CASSAQGTQETQYF.